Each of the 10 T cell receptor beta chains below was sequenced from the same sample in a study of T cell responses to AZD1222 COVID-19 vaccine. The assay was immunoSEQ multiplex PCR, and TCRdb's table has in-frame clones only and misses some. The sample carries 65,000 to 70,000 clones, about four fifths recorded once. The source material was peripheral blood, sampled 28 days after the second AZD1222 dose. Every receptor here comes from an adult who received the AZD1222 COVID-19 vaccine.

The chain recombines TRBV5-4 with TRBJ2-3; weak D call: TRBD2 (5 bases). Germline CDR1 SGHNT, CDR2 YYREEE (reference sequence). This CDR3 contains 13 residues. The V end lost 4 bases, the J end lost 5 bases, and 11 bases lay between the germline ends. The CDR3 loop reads CASSPIRGDTQYF. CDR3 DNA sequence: TGTGCCAGCAGCCCAATTCGGGGAGATACGCAGTATTTT.

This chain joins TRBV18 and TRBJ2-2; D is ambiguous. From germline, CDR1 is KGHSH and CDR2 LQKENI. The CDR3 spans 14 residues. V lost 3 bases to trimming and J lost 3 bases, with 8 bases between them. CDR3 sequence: CASSPGRDTGELFF. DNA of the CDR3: TGTGCCAGCTCACCTGGACGGGACACCGGGGAGCTGTTTTTT.

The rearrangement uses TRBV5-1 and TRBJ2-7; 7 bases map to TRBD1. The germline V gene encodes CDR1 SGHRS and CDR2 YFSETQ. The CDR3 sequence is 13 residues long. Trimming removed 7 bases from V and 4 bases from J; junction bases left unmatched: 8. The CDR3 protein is CASGLGQPYEQYF. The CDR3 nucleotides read TGCGCCAGCGGATTGGGACAGCCGTACGAGCAGTACTTC.

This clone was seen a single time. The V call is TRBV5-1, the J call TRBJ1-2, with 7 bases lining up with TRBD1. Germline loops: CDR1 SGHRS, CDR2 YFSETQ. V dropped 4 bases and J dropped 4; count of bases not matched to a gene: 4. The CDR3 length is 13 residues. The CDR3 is CASSRGDSYGYTF. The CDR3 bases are TGCGCCAGCAGCAGGGGGGACAGCTATGGCTACACCTTC.

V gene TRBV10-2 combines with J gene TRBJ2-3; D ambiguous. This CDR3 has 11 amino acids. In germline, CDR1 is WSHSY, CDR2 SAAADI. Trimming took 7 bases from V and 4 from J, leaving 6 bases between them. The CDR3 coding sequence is TGCGCCAGCACCAAATCAGATACGCAGTATTTT. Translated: CASTKSDTQYF.

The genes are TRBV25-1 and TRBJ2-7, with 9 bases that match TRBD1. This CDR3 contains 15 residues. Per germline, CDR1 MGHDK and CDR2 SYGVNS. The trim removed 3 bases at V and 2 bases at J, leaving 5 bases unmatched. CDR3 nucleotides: TGTGCCAGCAGTGATCCCGGGACAGGGACCTACGAGCAGTACTTC. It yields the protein CASSDPGTGTYEQYF.

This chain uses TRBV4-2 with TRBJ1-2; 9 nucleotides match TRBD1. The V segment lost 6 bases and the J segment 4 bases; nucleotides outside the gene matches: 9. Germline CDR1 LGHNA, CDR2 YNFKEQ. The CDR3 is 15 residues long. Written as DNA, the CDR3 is TGTGCCAGCAGTCCAGCCTGGGACAGGGCCTATGGCTACACCTTC. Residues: CASSPAWDRAYGYTF.

CDR3 bases: TGTGCCAGCAGTTACACGGGGGGCGTCGCCGGGGAGCTGTTTTTT. Its translation: CASSYTGGVAGELFF. V is TRBV6-5 and J is TRBJ2-2, with TRBD2 as a possible D gene (7 bases). The germline V and J ends were trimmed by 2 bases and 6 bases, with 13 bases remaining between them. From germline, CDR1 is MNHEY and CDR2 SVGAGI. The CDR3 covers 15 residues.

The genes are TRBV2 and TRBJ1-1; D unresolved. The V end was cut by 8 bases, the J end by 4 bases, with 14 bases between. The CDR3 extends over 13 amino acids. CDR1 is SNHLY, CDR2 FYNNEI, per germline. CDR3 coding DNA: TGTGCCAGCTCAGCTCAAGGAACCACTGAAGCTTTCTTT. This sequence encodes CASSAQGTTEAFF.

CDR3 sequence: CASSPSRQGFTSPLHF. The DNA for the CDR3 is TGTGCCAGCTCACCTTCCAGACAGGGGTTTACTTCACCCCTCCACTTT. The chain couples TRBV18 to TRBJ1-6; 8 bases line up with TRBD1. This CDR3 has 16 amino acids. Germline lookup yields CDR1 KGHSH and CDR2 LQKENI. V dropped 3 bases and J dropped 9; count of bases not matched to a gene: 10.